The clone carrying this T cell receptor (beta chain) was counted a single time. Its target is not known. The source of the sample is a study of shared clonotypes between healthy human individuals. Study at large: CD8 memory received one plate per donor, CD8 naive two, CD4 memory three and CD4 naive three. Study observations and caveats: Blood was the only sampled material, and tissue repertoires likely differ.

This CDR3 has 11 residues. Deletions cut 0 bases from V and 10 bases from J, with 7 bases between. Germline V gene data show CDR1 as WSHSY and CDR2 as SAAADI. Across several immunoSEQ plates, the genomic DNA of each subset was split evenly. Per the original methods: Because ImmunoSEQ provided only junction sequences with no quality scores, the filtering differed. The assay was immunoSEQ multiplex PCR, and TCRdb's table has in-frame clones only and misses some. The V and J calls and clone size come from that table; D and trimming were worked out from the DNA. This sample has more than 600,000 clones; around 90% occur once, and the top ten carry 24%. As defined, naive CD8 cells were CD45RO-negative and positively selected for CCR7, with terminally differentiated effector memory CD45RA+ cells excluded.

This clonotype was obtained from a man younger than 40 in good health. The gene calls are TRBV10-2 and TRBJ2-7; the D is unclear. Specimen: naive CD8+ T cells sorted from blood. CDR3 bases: TGCGCCAGCAGTGAGTCGGCAACCCAGTACTTC. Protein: CASSESATQYF.